The next 26 T cell receptor beta chains were all read from a single sample in a study of blood T cell repertoires in COVID-19. Assay used: immunoSEQ multiplex PCR; TCRdb lists only in-frame clones, some missing. The sample has over 200,000 clones, approximately 81% seen once. The sequencing input was peripheral blood. The receptors stem from a woman of 80 years or more with acute or convalescent COVID-19.

This clone was counted once. V is TRBV19 and J is TRBJ2-2; a weak D match, TRBD1 (5 bases). Germline assignment: CDR1 LNHDA and CDR2 SQIVND (reference sequence). This CDR3 is 15 amino acids long. With 9 bases removed from V and 4 bases from J, the gap between germline ends came to 18 bases. The DNA for the CDR3 is TGTGCCAGCAAGACCCAGGGCGTTGGCACCGGGGAGCTGTTTTTT. This translates into CASKTQGVGTGELFF.

The chain joins TRBV6-6 to TRBJ1-3, with D tentatively TRBD1 (5 bases). In germline, CDR1 is MNHNY, CDR2 SVGAGI (reference sequence). This CDR3 region has 14 residues. V was pared by 6 bases and J by 3 bases, with 12 bases between. Here the CDR3 DNA reads TGTGCCAGCAGCCCCATGGGGGGTGGAAACACCATATATTTT. Protein: CASSPMGGGNTIYF.

V usage is TRBV24-1 and J usage is TRBJ2-1; 12 nucleotides line up with TRBD1. V lost 3 bases, J lost 5 bases, and 7 bases stayed unmatched. Germline CDR1 is KGHDR and CDR2 is SFDVKD. The CDR3 spans 17 residues. The CDR3 sequence is CATSDPQGQGANNEQFF. The CDR3, as DNA: TGTGCCACCAGTGATCCCCAGGGACAGGGGGCGAACAATGAGCAGTTCTTC.

Worth noting for this clone: This may be a read error, as it is one base from a much larger clone. At the DNA level, this CDR3 is encoded by other sequences in the same sample as well. The chain couples TRBV28 to TRBJ2-7; tentatively, D is TRBD1 (6 bases). Trimming removed 4 bases from V and 2 bases from J, with 9 bases in between. This CDR3 contains 13 residues. CDR1 and CDR2 from the germline V gene are MDHEN and SYDVKM. The CDR3: CASSSGQTYEQYF. CDR3 DNA: TGTGCCAGCAGTTCCGGACAGACCTACGAGCAGTACTTC.

J is TRBJ1-2 and V is TRBV5-6; D is possibly TRBD1 (5 bases). Trimming stripped 1 base from V and 5 bases from J, with 9 bases between. Germline V lookup: CDR1 SGHDT, CDR2 YYEEEE. The length of the CDR3 is 13 residues. CDR3 nucleotide sequence: TGTGCCAGCAGCTTGCCCAGGGAATATGGCTACACCTTC. Translation gives CASSLPREYGYTF.

The V call is TRBV19, the J call TRBJ1-2, with D possibly matching TRBD1 (5 bases). V gave up 3 bases and J gave up 4 bases, with 9 bases separating them. The CDR3 sequence is 13 residues long. Per the germline V gene, CDR1 is LNHDA and CDR2 is SQIVND (reference sequence). The CDR3 DNA sequence: TGTGCCAGTAGTATCGGGGGAGTCTATGGCTACACCTTC. Translated, it gives CASSIGGVYGYTF.

This chain joins TRBV2 and TRBJ2-7, with 11 positions matching TRBD2. CDR3 length: 14 residues. V gave up 5 bases and J gave up 7 bases; unmatched junction bases: 7. The V gene's germline CDR1 is SNHLY and CDR2 FYNNEI. CDR3 in amino acids: CASSLLAGAGEQYF. CDR3 DNA sequence: TGTGCCAGCAGTCTACTAGCGGGAGCGGGTGAGCAGTACTTC.

CDR3: CASSQKRGASDTQYF. For the CDR3, the DNA is TGTGCCAGCAGCCAAAAGCGGGGGGCCTCAGATACGCAGTATTTT. The chain links TRBV3-1 (or the pseudogene TRBV3-2) to TRBJ2-3, with 9 bases lining up with TRBD2. Losses at the gene ends were 2 bases for V and 4 bases for J; bases not matched to a gene: 4. Germline CDR1 and CDR2: LGHDT and YNNKEL (reference sequence). The CDR3 contains 15 residues.

The chain employs TRBV6-6 and TRBJ2-3; possible D gene TRBD2, 6 bases. Trimming took off 5 bases at V and 4 bases at J, with 16 bases between the two ends. Looked up from germline, CDR1 is MNHNY and CDR2 is SVGAGI (reference sequence). The CDR3 runs 15 residues. The CDR3 here is CASSPPGSNSDTQYF. As DNA, the CDR3 is TGTGCCAGCAGTCCCCCCGGGAGTAATTCAGATACGCAGTATTTT.

The chain uses TRBV6-1 and TRBJ2-1; 8 bases match TRBD2. The CDR3 is 19 amino acids. CDR1 and CDR2 (germline): MNHNS, SASEGT. Germline trimming cut 0 bases from V and 1 base from J; bases unmatched to any gene: 11. The CDR3 loop is CASSEAFDPKRGSYNEQFF. CDR3 in DNA: TGTGCCAGCAGTGAAGCCTTCGACCCCAAGCGGGGGTCCTACAATGAGCAGTTCTTC.

V usage is TRBV5-1 and J usage is TRBJ2-7, with 10 positions matching TRBD1. V lost 4 bases to trimming and J lost 6 bases; unmatched junction nucleotides: 7. Per the germline V gene, CDR1 is SGHRS and CDR2 is YFSETQ. The CDR3 sequence is 14 residues long. DNA for the CDR3: TGCGCCAGCAGCGGCGGGACAGGGGTAGGCGAGCAGTACTTC. It encodes CASSGGTGVGEQYF.

The chain joins TRBV5-6 to TRBJ2-7; D remains ambiguous. V lost 0 bases and J lost 2, with 15 bases in between. Germline CDR1 reads SGHDT; CDR2 reads YYEEEE. CDR3 length equals 16 residues. Here the CDR3 DNA reads TGTGCCAGCAGCTTGGATGCAGGCTCAATGGCCTACGAGCAGTACTTC. Amino acid sequence: CASSLDAGSMAYEQYF.

This chain connects TRBV7-9 to TRBJ1-5, with 7 bases that match TRBD1. J was trimmed by 3 bases and V by 5 bases; bases with no gene match: 4. Germline V CDR1 and CDR2: SEHNR, FQNEAQ (reference sequence). The CDR3 is 14 amino acids. The CDR3 region is CASSPEGANQPQHF. The CDR3 DNA reads TGTGCCAGCAGCCCGGAGGGGGCCAATCAGCCCCAGCATTTT.

J is TRBJ1-5 and V is TRBV7-2; D not certain. CDR3 length: 13 residues. Per germline, CDR1 SGHTA and CDR2 FQGNSA. V was trimmed by 1 base and J by 9 bases, leaving 10 bases between them. The CDR3 sequence is CASSLVSGRPQHF. CDR3 DNA: TGTGCCAGCAGCTTAGTTTCTGGGAGGCCCCAGCATTTT.

The chain carries TRBV6-1 and TRBJ2-2; D ambiguous. This CDR3 has 13 amino acids. The V end was cut by 3 bases, the J end by 4 bases, with 6 bases between. The germline gives CDR1 MNHNS, CDR2 SASEGT. The CDR3 DNA reads TGTGCCAGCAGTGACCGTTTCACCGGGGAGCTGTTTTTT. Translation gives CASSDRFTGELFF.

The chain uses TRBV19 and TRBJ1-3; a possible D gene is TRBD1 (6 bases). With 2 bases removed from V and 0 bases from J, the gap between germline ends came to 11 bases. CDR3 length: 16 amino acids. Germline loops: CDR1 LNHDA, CDR2 SQIVND (reference sequence). As DNA, the CDR3 is TGTGCCAGTAGTATAAGCAGGGGAAACTCTGGAAACACCATATATTTT. This sequence encodes CASSISRGNSGNTIYF.

The V and J genes are TRBV10-3 and TRBJ1-6; D is undetermined. CDR1 and CDR2 (germline): ENHRY, SYGVKD. V was shortened by 9 bases and J by 4 bases, with 13 bases between the two germline ends. This CDR3 is 14 amino acids long. The CDR3 nucleotides read TGTGCCATAGCACCCAAGGAGTATAATTCACCCCTCCACTTT. This codes for CAIAPKEYNSPLHF.

J is TRBJ2-5 and V is TRBV11-2; 9 bases fit TRBD2. This CDR3 is 16 amino acids long. With 3 bases clipped from V and 5 bases from J, the junction kept 10 bases outside the gene matches. Germline lookup yields CDR1 SGHAT and CDR2 FQNNGV. The CDR3 reads CASSLRGTSSGETQYF. CDR3 nucleotide sequence: TGTGCCAGCAGCTTGAGGGGGACTAGCTCTGGGGAGACCCAGTACTTC. The full variable domain, rest sourced from reference TRBV11-2 and TRBJ2-5, is EAGVAQSPRYKIIEKRQSVAFWCNPISGHATLYWYQQILGQGPKLLIQFQNNGVVDDSQLPKDRFSAERLKGVDSTLKIQPAKLEDSAVYLCASSLRGTSSGETQYFGPGTRLLVL.

DNA of the CDR3: TGTGCCAGTAGCCAGGGGGTGAGAGACACCATATATTTT. Its protein is CASSQGVRDTIYF. This sequence joins TRBV19 and TRBJ1-3, with 7 positions matching TRBD1. The ends lost 6 bases at V and 8 bases at J; junction bases unmatched: 7. CDR3 length equals 13 residues. Germline V gene lookup returns CDR1 LNHDA and CDR2 SQIVND (reference sequence). The full variable domain, in which reference TRBV19 and TRBJ1-3 provide the parts outside the CDR3, is DGGITQSPKYLFRKEGQNVTLSCEQNLNHDAMYWYRQDPGQGLRLIYYSQIVNDFQKGDIAEGYSVSREKKESFPLTVTSAQKNPTAFYLCASSQGVRDTIYFGEGSWLTVV.

This sequence joins TRBV27 and TRBJ2-7; D is perhaps TRBD2 (6 bases). CDR3 length: 17 residues. Germline loops: CDR1 MNHEY, CDR2 SMNVEV (reference sequence). The V gene lost 1 base and the J gene lost 4 bases, with 20 bases spanning the gap. CDR3 amino acids: CASSLWRDPKGKYEQYF. The CDR3 nucleotides read TGTGCCAGCAGTTTATGGCGGGACCCCAAAGGAAAGTACGAGCAGTACTTC.

This clone has only one observation. This chain uses TRBV6-2 or TRBV6-3 with TRBJ2-7; D is perhaps TRBD1 (6 bases). CDR1 and CDR2 (germline): MNHEY, SVGEGT. The V end was cut by 2 bases, the J end by 4 bases, with 27 bases between. The CDR3 is made up of 19 amino acids. CDR3 DNA: TGTGCCAGCAGTTACGGTCAGGGGTTTAGAGGTTCCAGTGTATACGAGCAGTACTTC. It is translated as CASSYGQGFRGSSVYEQYF.

J is TRBJ2-1 and V is TRBV5-5; 8 positions match TRBD1. Germline CDR1 is SGHKS and CDR2 is YYEKEE (reference sequence). The junction had 4 bases not matched to a gene; V was cut back by 7 bases and J by 7 bases. CDR3 length equals 12 residues. This chain's CDR3 is CASQGAENEQFF. DNA for the CDR3: TGTGCCAGCCAGGGGGCGGAAAATGAGCAGTTCTTC.

To note about this clone: At the DNA level, this CDR3 is encoded by other sequences in the same sample as well. J is TRBJ2-2 and V is TRBV29-1, with 11 positions matching TRBD2. CDR1 and CDR2 (germline): SQVTM, ANQGSEA. There are 14 residues in the CDR3. With 6 bases clipped from V and 2 bases from J, the junction kept 2 bases outside the gene matches. This chain's CDR3 is CSVGLAANTGELFF. CDR3 nucleotides: TGCAGCGTGGGACTAGCGGCAAACACCGGGGAGCTGTTTTTT.

CDR3 loop: CASSHYFRTGGRETQYF. The CDR3 bases are TGTGCCAGCAGCCATTATTTTAGGACAGGGGGCAGGGAGACCCAGTACTTC. The J gene is TRBJ2-5, the V gene TRBV3-1 (or the pseudogene TRBV3-2), with 11 positions matching TRBD1. This CDR3 region has 17 residues. Germline V gives CDR1 LGHDT, CDR2 YNNKEL (reference sequence). The J segment lost 5 bases and the V segment lost 3 bases, leaving 11 bases of the junction unmatched.

This clone was seen only once. CDR3 nucleotides: TGCGCCAGCAGCCAAGAAAGGCAGGGGACCGGGGAGCTGTTTTTT. Amino acid sequence: CASSQERQGTGELFF. The genes are TRBV4-1 and TRBJ2-2, with a weak D call TRBD1 (6 bases). Germline loops: CDR1 MGHRA, CDR2 YSYEKL. V was cut by 0 bases and J by 5 bases, with 10 bases left in between. There are 15 residues in the CDR3.

The chain's CDR3 is CASSNPGLSQFF. The CDR3 coding sequence is TGTGCCAGCAGTAACCCGGGACTTTCGCAGTTCTTC. The chain is built from TRBV28 and TRBJ2-1; weak D call: TRBD2 (6 bases). Looked up from germline, CDR1 is MDHEN and CDR2 is SYDVKM. The CDR3 loop spans 12 amino acids. Trimming took off 5 bases at V and 12 bases at J, with 14 bases between the two ends.